This TCR beta chain derives from a study of blood T cell repertoires in COVID-19. Whole-study context: From the United States, Italy and Spain came samples of acute and convalescent COVID-19. The analysed material was cDNA or gDNA that came from T cells, B-cell-depleted T cells, or PBMCs.

Germline values: CDR1 MNHNY, CDR2 SVGAGI (reference sequence). V dropped 5 bases and J dropped 1 base, with 9 bases sitting between them. CDR3 length: 13 residues. Under the authors' procedure: The authors estimated nucleated cell counts from reference gene primer amplification. Sequencing used immunoSEQ multiplex PCR; TCRdb keeps in-frame clones, though not all of them. D and trimming were read from the DNA, whereas the V and J calls and clone size are those reported in that table. The data show about 120,000 clones, around 83% seen once. The chain employs TRBV6-6 and TRBJ2-7; no clear D. The receptor comes from a man older than 75 with active or convalescent COVID-19. The sample taken for sequencing was peripheral blood. CDR3 residues: CASSETESYEQYF. The CDR3 DNA reads TGTGCCAGCAGTGAGACGGAGTCCTACGAGCAGTACTTC.